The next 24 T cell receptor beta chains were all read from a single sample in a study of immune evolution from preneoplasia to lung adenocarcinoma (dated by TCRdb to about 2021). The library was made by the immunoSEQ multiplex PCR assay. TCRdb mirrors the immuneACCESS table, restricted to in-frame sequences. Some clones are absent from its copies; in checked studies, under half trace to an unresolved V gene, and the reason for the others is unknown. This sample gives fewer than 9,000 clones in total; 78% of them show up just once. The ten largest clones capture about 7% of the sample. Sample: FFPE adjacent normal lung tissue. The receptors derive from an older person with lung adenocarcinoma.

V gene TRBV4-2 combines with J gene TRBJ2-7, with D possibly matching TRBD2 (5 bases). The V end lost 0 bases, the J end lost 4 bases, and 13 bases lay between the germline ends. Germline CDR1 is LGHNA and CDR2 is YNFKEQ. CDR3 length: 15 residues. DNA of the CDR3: TGTGCCAGCAGCCAAGATTGGGTCGGGATTTACGAGCAGTACTTC. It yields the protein CASSQDWVGIYEQYF.

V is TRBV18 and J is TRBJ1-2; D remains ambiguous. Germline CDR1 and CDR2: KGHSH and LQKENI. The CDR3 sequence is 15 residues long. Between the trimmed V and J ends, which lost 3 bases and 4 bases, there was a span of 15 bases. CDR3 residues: CASSPGFEPGYGYTF. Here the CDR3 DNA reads TGTGCCAGCTCACCCGGTTTCGAGCCAGGCTATGGCTACACCTTC.

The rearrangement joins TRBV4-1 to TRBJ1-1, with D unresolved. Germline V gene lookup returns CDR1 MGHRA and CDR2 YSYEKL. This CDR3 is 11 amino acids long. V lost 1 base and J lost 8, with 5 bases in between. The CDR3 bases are TGCGCCAGCAGCCAAGGTGGGGAAGCTTTCTTT. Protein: CASSQGGEAFF.

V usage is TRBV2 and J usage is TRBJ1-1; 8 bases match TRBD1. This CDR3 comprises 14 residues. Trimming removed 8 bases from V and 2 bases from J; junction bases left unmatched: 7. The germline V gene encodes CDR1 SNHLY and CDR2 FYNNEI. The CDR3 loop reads CASWEDRANTEAFF. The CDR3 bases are TGTGCCAGCTGGGAGGACAGGGCCAACACTGAAGCTTTCTTT.

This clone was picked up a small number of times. The CDR3 reads CASSLGTTYNSPLHF. CDR3 sequence (DNA): TGTGCCAGCAGCCTTGGGACAACCTATAATTCACCCCTCCACTTT. The J gene is TRBJ1-6, the V gene TRBV4-2; D is possibly TRBD1 (6 bases). The germline gives CDR1 LGHNA, CDR2 YNFKEQ. The germline V and J ends were trimmed by 4 bases and 2 bases, with 9 bases remaining between them. The CDR3 is 15 amino acids.

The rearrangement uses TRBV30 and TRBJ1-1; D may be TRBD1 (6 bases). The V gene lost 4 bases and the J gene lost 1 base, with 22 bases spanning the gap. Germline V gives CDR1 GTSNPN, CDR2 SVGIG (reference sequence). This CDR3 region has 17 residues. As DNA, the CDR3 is TGTGCCTGGACCCCACACAGGGACGGATTTCAGAACACTGAAGCTTTCTTT. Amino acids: CAWTPHRDGFQNTEAFF.

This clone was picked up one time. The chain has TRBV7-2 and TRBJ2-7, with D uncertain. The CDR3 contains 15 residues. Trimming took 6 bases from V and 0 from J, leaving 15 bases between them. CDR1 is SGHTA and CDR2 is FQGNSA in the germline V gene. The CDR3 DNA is TGTGCCAGCAGACCCCGCGGCAGTCTCTCCTACGAGCAGTACTTC. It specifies CASRPRGSLSYEQYF. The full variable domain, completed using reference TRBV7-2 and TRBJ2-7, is GAGVSQSPSNKVTEKGKDVELRCDPISGHTALYWYRQSLGQGLEFLIYFQGNSAPDKSGLPSDRFSAERTGGSVSTLTIQRTQQEDSAVYLCASRPRGSLSYEQYFGPGTRLTVT.

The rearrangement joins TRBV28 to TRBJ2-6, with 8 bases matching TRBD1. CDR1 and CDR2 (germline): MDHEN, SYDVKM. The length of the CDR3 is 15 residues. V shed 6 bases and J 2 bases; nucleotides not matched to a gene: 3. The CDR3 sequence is CASSPGGTGANVLTF. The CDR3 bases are TGTGCCAGCAGCCCAGGGGGCACTGGGGCCAACGTCCTGACTTTC.

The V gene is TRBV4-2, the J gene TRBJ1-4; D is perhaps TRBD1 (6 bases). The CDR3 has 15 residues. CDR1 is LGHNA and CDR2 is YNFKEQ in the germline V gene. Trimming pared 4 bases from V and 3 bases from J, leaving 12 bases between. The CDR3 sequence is CASSPEGGSNEKLFF. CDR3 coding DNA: TGTGCCAGCAGCCCGGAGGGGGGGTCTAATGAAAAACTGTTTTTT.

CDR3 amino acids: CASSMQSSSYEQYF. CDR3 DNA: TGTGCCAGTAGTATGCAGAGCAGCTCCTACGAGCAGTACTTC. This chain connects TRBV19 to TRBJ2-7; D not resolved. The CDR3 is 14 amino acids. The germline V gene encodes CDR1 LNHDA and CDR2 SQIVND (reference sequence). V was cut by 3 bases and J by 0 bases, with 9 bases left in between.

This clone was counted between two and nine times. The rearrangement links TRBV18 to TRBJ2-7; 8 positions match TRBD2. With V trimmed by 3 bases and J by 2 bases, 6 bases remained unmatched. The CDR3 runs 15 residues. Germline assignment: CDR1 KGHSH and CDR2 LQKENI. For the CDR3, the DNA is TGTGCCAGCTCACCTAAGGTACTAGCGGCCTACGAGCAGTACTTC. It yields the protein CASSPKVLAAYEQYF.

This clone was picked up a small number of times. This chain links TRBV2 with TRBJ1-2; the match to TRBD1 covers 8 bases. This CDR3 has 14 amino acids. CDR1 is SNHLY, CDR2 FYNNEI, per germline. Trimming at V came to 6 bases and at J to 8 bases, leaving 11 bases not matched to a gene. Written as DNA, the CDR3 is TGTGCCAGCAGCGCAAGGCAGGGGGCCGGGGGCTACACCTTC. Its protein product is CASSARQGAGGYTF.

DNA of the CDR3: TGTGCCAGCAGCCCCGACAGGGTAAGAGGCGAGCAGTACTTC. This gives the protein CASSPDRVRGEQYF. The rearrangement joins TRBV5-4 to TRBJ2-7, with TRBD1 matching over 7 bases. The germline gives CDR1 SGHNT, CDR2 YYREEE (reference sequence). With 4 bases clipped from V and 6 bases from J, the junction kept 10 bases outside the gene matches. The CDR3 runs 14 residues.

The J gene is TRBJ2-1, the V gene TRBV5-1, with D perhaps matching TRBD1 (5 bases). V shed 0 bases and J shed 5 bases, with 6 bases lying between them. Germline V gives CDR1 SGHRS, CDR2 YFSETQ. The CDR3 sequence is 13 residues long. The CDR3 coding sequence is TGCGCCAGCAGCTTGGGGACAAACAATGAGCAGTTCTTC. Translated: CASSLGTNNEQFF.

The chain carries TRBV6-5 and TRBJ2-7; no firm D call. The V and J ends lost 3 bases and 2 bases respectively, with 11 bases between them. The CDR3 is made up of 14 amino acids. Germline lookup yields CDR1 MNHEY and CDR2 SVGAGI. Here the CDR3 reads CASSYDWGTYEQYF. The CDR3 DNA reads TGTGCCAGCAGTTATGATTGGGGTACCTACGAGCAGTACTTC.

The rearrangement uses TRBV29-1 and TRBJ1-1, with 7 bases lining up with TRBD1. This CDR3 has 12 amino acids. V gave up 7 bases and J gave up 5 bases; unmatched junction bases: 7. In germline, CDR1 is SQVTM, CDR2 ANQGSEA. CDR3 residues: CSALTGVTEAFF. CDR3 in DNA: TGCAGCGCTCTAACAGGGGTTACTGAAGCTTTCTTT.

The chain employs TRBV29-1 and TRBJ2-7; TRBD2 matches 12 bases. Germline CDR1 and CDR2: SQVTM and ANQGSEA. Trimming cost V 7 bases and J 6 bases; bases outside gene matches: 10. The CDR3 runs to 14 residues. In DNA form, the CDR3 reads TGCAGCGCTTCGACTAGCGGGAGACTTGCCGAGCAGTACTTC. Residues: CSASTSGRLAEQYF.

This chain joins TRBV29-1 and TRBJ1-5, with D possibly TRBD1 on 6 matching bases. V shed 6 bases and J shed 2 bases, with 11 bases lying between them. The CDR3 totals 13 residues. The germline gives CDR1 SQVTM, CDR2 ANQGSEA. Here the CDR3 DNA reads TGCAGCGTCTCACAGGGAGGCAATCAGCCCCAGCATTTT. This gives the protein CSVSQGGNQPQHF.

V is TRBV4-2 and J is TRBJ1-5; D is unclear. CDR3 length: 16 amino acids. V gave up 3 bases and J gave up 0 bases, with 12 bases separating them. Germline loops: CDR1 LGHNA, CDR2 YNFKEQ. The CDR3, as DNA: TGTGCCAGCAGCCAGTCCGACACATATAGCAATCAGCCCCAGCATTTT. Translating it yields CASSQSDTYSNQPQHF.

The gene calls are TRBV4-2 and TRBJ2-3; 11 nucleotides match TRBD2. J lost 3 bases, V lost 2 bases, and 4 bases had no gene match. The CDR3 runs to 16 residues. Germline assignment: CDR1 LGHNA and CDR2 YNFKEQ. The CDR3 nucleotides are TGTGCCAGCAGCCAATCCGTAGCGGGAGGGACAGATACGCAGTATTTT. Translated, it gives CASSQSVAGGTDTQYF.

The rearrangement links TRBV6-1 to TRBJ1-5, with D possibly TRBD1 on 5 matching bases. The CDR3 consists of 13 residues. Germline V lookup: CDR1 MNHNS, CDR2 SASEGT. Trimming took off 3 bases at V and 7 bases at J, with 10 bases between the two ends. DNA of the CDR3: TGTGCCAGCAGTGAGACAGCCCGACAGCCCCAGCATTTT. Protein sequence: CASSETARQPQHF.

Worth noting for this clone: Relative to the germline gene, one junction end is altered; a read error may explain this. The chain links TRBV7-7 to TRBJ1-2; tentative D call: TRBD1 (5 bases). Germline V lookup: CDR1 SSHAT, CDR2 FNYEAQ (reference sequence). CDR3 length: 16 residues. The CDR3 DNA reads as TGTGCTAGCACCGGGGCTGAGACCCCGGACGGCTATGGCTACACCTTC. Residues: CASTGAETPDGYGYTF.

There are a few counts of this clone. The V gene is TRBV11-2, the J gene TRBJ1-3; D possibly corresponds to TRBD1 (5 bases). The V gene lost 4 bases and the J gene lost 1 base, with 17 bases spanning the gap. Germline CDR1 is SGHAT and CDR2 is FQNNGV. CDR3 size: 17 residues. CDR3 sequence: CASSSLNRDQSGNTIYF. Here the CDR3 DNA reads TGTGCCAGCAGCTCCCTTAACCGGGACCAATCTGGAAACACCATATATTTT.

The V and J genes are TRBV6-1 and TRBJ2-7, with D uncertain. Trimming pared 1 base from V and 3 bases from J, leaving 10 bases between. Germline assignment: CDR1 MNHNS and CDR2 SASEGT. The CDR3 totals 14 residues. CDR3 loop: CASSEGPGIYEQYF. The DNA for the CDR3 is TGTGCCAGCAGTGAAGGGCCCGGCATCTACGAGCAGTACTTC.